These 19 T cell receptor beta chains originate from one sample sequenced in a study of liver allograft versus peripheral blood T cells. Study information: Transplanted-liver and recipient peripheral blood T cell receptor repertoires were compared.

One entry per CDR3 protein, called by TCRdb with MiXCR from the reads. In the table there are about 14,000 distinct CDR3 sequences, 20% to 25% of which are singletons. These TCRs come from a human patient who had a liver transplant. Some T cells may be graft donor cells.

By proportion, this clonotype is medium-sized. CDR3 DNA sequence: TGTGCCAGCAGTTACGAAGGGACAGGGGAAGGGTATGGCTACACCTTC. It codes for CASSYEGTGEGYGYTF. The chain has TRBV6-5 and TRBJ1-2, with 10 nucleotides matching TRBD1. The CDR3 is 16 amino acids. In germline, CDR1 is MNHEY, CDR2 SVGAGI. V lost 2 bases to trimming and J lost 5 bases; unmatched junction nucleotides: 8.

This clonotype was counted only a few times. This rearrangement joins TRBV11-2 to TRBJ1-1; tentative D call: TRBD1 (5 bases). This CDR3 is built from 13 residues. Germline V gene lookup returns CDR1 SGHAT and CDR2 FQNNGV. Trimming took 0 bases from V and 10 from J, leaving 12 bases between them. CDR3: CASSLDLQGRAFF. The CDR3 region has the DNA TGTGCCAGCAGCTTAGATTTGCAGGGCCGAGCTTTCTTT.

By sample share, this clonotype is medium-sized. The V call is TRBV18, the J call TRBJ1-6; D is uncertain. Trimming removed 6 bases at V and 16 bases at J, with 13 bases between. CDR1 and CDR2 (germline): KGHSH, LQKENI. CDR3 length equals 11 residues. CDR3 sequence reads: CASSTSTELHF. The CDR3, as DNA: TGTGCCAGCTCTACCTCGACGGAACTCCACTTT. The full variable domain, in which reference TRBV18 and TRBJ1-6 provide the parts outside the CDR3, is NAGVMQNPRHLVRRRGQEARLRCSPMKGHSHVYWYRQLPEEGLKFMVYLQKENIIDESGMPKERFSAEFPKEGPSILRIQQVVRGDSAAYFCASSTSTELHFGNGTRLTVT.

This clonotype was observed at least ten times. The chain combines TRBV6-5 with TRBJ1-5, with TRBD1 matching 7 bases. CDR3 length: 14 residues. V was pared by 5 bases and J by 1 base, with 2 bases of the junction left unmatched. CDR1 is MNHEY, CDR2 SVGAGI, per germline. CDR3 protein: CASSRQGSNQPQHF. The DNA for the CDR3 is TGTGCCAGCAGTAGACAGGGCAGCAATCAGCCCCAGCATTTT.

V gene TRBV7-2 combines with J gene TRBJ1-5; D is unresolved. The CDR3 has 16 residues. The germline V gene encodes CDR1 SGHTA and CDR2 FQGNSA. V lost 2 bases and J lost 3, with 14 bases in between. The CDR3 spells CASSLYARTTNQPQHF. The CDR3, as DNA: TGTGCCAGCAGCTTATATGCGAGGACCACCAATCAGCCCCAGCATTTT.

This clonotype ranks as medium-sized. V usage is TRBV7-9 and J usage is TRBJ1-2; D ambiguous. The CDR3 runs 14 residues. Germline V gene data show CDR1 as SEHNR and CDR2 as FQNEAQ (reference sequence). V lost 5 bases and J lost 4, with 14 bases in between. The DNA for the CDR3 is TGTGCCAGCAGCCAGCAAGTAATAAGCTATGGCTACACCTTC. This encodes CASSQQVISYGYTF.

The V gene is TRBV5-4, the J gene TRBJ1-1; D not resolved. Trimming shortened V by 0 bases and J by 0 bases, and 9 bases separated the two germline ends. CDR1 is SGHNT and CDR2 is YYREEE in the germline V gene (reference sequence). CDR3 size: 15 residues. CDR3 DNA sequence: TGTGCCAGCAGCTTGGTTGGCTCTTTGAACACTGAAGCTTTCTTT. It codes for CASSLVGSLNTEAFF.

The chain employs TRBV18 and TRBJ2-7; D might be TRBD1 (6 bases). The CDR3 spans 17 residues. Trimming left V 0 bases short and J 6 bases short, with 21 bases between. The V gene's germline CDR1 is KGHSH and CDR2 LQKENI. The CDR3 region is CASSPPSLTGSGAEQYF. The CDR3 DNA follows: TGTGCCAGCTCACCACCTTCTCTAACCGGGTCAGGGGCCGAGCAGTACTTC.

This clonotype has ten or more counts. The V gene is TRBV6-5, the J gene TRBJ1-1; D remains ambiguous. The germline V gene encodes CDR1 MNHEY and CDR2 SVGAGI. Trimming shortened V by 4 bases and J by 3 bases, and 6 bases separated the two germline ends. CDR3 length: 12 amino acids. CDR3: CASSSSDTEAFF. CDR3 nucleotides: TGTGCCAGCAGTTCCAGTGACACTGAAGCTTTCTTT.

The sample holds one count of this clonotype. A much larger clone differs by one base, so this may be a read error. The rearrangement links TRBV19 to TRBJ1-2; D remains ambiguous. This CDR3 is built from 14 residues. CDR1 is LNHDA, CDR2 SQIVND, per germline (reference sequence). Trimming removed 3 bases at V and 7 bases at J, with 15 bases between. The CDR3 is CASSMRAEPRGYTF. The DNA for the CDR3 is TGTGCCAGTAGTATGCGTGCAGAGCCGCGTGGCTACACCTTC.

Ten or more counts support this clonotype. This chain connects TRBV19 to TRBJ2-6, with unresolved D. The CDR3 contains 16 residues. Germline loops: CDR1 LNHDA, CDR2 SQIVND (reference sequence). V was trimmed by 4 bases and J by 2 bases, leaving 12 bases between them. The CDR3 spells CASSTRVTAGANVLTF. The CDR3 bases are TGTGCCAGTAGTACACGGGTGACGGCTGGGGCCAACGTCCTGACTTTC.

There are a few counts of this clonotype. The chain employs TRBV6-2 or TRBV6-3 and TRBJ2-7; a possible D gene is TRBD2 (6 bases). Germline CDR1 reads MNHEY; CDR2 reads SVGEGT. Trimming left V 6 bases short and J 5 bases short, with 14 bases between. The CDR3 covers 13 residues. The CDR3: CASSLGTPDEQYF. The CDR3 DNA sequence: TGTGCCAGCAGCCTCGGGACTCCCGACGAGCAGTACTTC.

The chain couples TRBV20-1 to TRBJ1-2; D gene uncertain. This CDR3 comprises 14 residues. V was trimmed by 0 bases and J by 0 bases, leaving 8 bases between them. CDR1 and CDR2 from the germline V gene are DFQATT and SNEGSKA (reference sequence). In DNA form, the CDR3 reads TGCAGTGCTAGAGATGACACTTCTAACTATGGCTACACCTTC. Translation: CSARDDTSNYGYTF.

In this sample, this clonotype turned up a few times. The genes are TRBV7-9 and TRBJ1-2; D gene uncertain. Trimming left V 1 base short and J 4 bases short, with 7 bases between. CDR3 length equals 13 residues. Germline V gene sequence: CDR1 SEHNR, CDR2 FQNEAQ (reference sequence). DNA for the CDR3: TGTGCCAGCAGCTTAGATGGCGCCTATGGCTACACCTTC. This translates into CASSLDGAYGYTF.

This clonotype was observed a few times. The J gene is TRBJ1-1, the V gene TRBV12-3 or TRBV12-4; D remains unclear. The CDR3 runs 14 residues. Trimming took 3 bases from V and 0 from J, leaving 8 bases between them. CDR3 in amino acids: CASSFNIMNTEAFF. As DNA, the CDR3 is TGTGCCAGCAGTTTTAACATCATGAACACTGAAGCTTTCTTT.

V gene TRBV12-3 or TRBV12-4 combines with J gene TRBJ1-2; the D gene is possibly TRBD1 (6 bases). Trimming cost V 3 bases and J 4 bases, with 12 bases left between them. The CDR3 totals 14 residues. CDR3 nucleotides: TGTGCCAGCAGTTTTGGGGGGGGGCTCTATGGCTACACCTTC. Translated, it gives CASSFGGGLYGYTF.

The chain is built from TRBV15 and TRBJ1-2; tentatively, D is TRBD1 (6 bases). The CDR3 has 16 amino acids. Trimming took 2 bases from V and 4 from J, leaving 17 bases between them. The V gene's germline CDR1 is LNHNV and CDR2 YYDKDF (reference sequence). CDR3 residues: CATSRLLEGGTYGYTF. The CDR3 DNA reads as TGTGCCACCAGCAGACTCCTAGAAGGGGGAACCTATGGCTACACCTTC.

The chain is built from TRBV7-2 and TRBJ1-2, with a tentative D call TRBD1 (5 bases). V lost 4 bases to trimming and J lost 8 bases, with 17 bases between them. Looked up from germline, CDR1 is SGHTA and CDR2 is FQGNSA. This CDR3 region has 14 residues. CDR3 nucleotide sequence: TGTGCCAGCAGCTCCGGGACTTTGGGGCGGGGCTACACCTTC. The encoded protein is CASSSGTLGRGYTF.

This clonotype was detected only a few times. The chain joins TRBV7-9 to TRBJ1-3; D uncertain. Germline loops: CDR1 SEHNR, CDR2 FQNEAQ (reference sequence). This CDR3 is 13 amino acids long. The V end was cut by 1 base, the J end by 8 bases, with 9 bases between. CDR3 DNA sequence: TGTGCCAGCAGCTTAGACCAGGTTTACACCATATATTTT. This codes for CASSLDQVYTIYF.